This T cell receptor (beta chain) was found in a study of OX40 agonist ivuxolimab in advanced cancers. Across the study: Across the patients, intravenous ivuxolimab was delivered every 2 weeks at 0.01 to 10 mg/kg. Broader study findings: Partial responders treated at 0.1-3.0 mg/kg exhibited clonal expansion among the lowest measured. Expanded clones were, on average, more numerous among CD8+ T cells than CD4+.

Clones were read by immunoSEQ multiplex PCR, and TCRdb kept only the in-frame ones, dropping some. The sample yields approximately 71,000 clones, 94% seen once. Worth noting for this clone: Its antigen is not identified.

Anyone with autoimmune disease history or systemic immunosuppression was excluded. Sequenced here: CD4+ or CD8+ T cells sorted from blood, sampled in a trial of the OX40 agonist ivuxolimab. This clonotype was obtained from an adult with an advanced solid tumor such as melanoma, head and neck, liver or kidney cancer.

The CDR3 DNA is TGTGCCAGCAGTTTCCGGCAGGGAGGGAACACTGAAGCTTTCTTT. It specifies CASSFRQGGNTEAFF. V and J are TRBV28 and TRBJ1-1, with D perhaps matching TRBD1 (5 bases). Germline loops: CDR1 MDHEN, CDR2 SYDVKM. Deletions cut 3 bases from V and 1 base from J, with 12 bases between. This CDR3 is 15 amino acids long.